The following is a TCR beta chain sequence with its context. PCR was performed a second time for roughly 7 to 12 cycles using a sample-barcoded 5' primer and a J-beta primer mix. TCRdb ran MiXCR on the 5' RACE reads and lists one entry per CDR3 protein. The top ten hold approximately 7.9% of the sample, which has about 1,500,000 distinct CDR3 sequences, approximately 42% seen once. Germline-derived CDR1 and CDR2 are DFQATT and SNEGSKA (reference sequence). V lost 6 bases and J lost 4, with 15 bases in between. The CDR3 runs to 13 residues. These data originate in a study of blood T cells in healthy people across ages.

Sequencing was done on a sample of blood. This rearrangement joins TRBV20-1 to TRBJ1-2; possible D gene TRBD1, 5 bases. This receptor was identified in a woman between 18 and 29 years old in good health. CDR3 amino acids: CSARQTLGYGYTF. For the CDR3, the DNA is TGCAGTGCACGACAGACGCTTGGCTATGGCTACACCTTC.